Listed below are T cell receptor beta chains from one sample, sequenced in a study of blood T cells in healthy people across ages. MiXCR, applied by TCRdb to the 5' RACE reads, yields one record per CDR3 protein. The sample includes around 800,000 distinct CDR3 sequences, about 42% seen only once; the top ten take roughly 18%. The material sequenced was blood. Receptors were obtained from a man aged 55 to 70 in good health. CDR3s include the opening cysteine and the closing phenylalanine or tryptophan. Each record gives: CDR3 length, V gene, J gene, D gene, clone size, CDR3 protein, CDR3 DNA. The D gene is left open where the match is weak. Size values are once, few and many counts, or a class for expanded clones, and some rows have none.

cdr3_length: 14; v_call: TRBV12-3/TRBV12-4; j_call: TRBJ2-7; d_call: TRBD1; clone_size: -; cdr3_aa: CASSRGLRSNEQYF; cdr3_nt: TGTGCCAGCAGCAGGGGGCTCAGGTCGAACGAGCAGTACTTC
cdr3_length: 15; v_call: TRBV6-6; j_call: TRBJ1-2; d_call: -; clone_size: -; cdr3_aa: CASSYVGEANYGYTF; cdr3_nt: TGTGCCAGCAGTTACGTGGGGGAAGCTAACTATGGCTACACCTTC
cdr3_length: 14; v_call: TRBV7-2; j_call: TRBJ1-2; d_call: -; clone_size: few; cdr3_aa: CASSLGFSNYGYTF; cdr3_nt: TGTGCCAGCAGCTTAGGTTTCAGCAACTATGGCTACACCTTC
cdr3_length: 11; v_call: TRBV6-6; j_call: TRBJ2-1; d_call: -; clone_size: -; cdr3_aa: CASGSPNERFF; cdr3_nt: TGTGCCAGCGGCTCCCCCAATGAGCGGTTCTTC
cdr3_length: 15; v_call: TRBV4-3; j_call: TRBJ2-1; d_call: -; clone_size: few; cdr3_aa: CASSQGRWGRDEQFF; cdr3_nt: TGCGCCAGCAGCCAAGGACGATGGGGGCGGGATGAGCAGTTCTTC
cdr3_length: 12; v_call: TRBV29-1; j_call: TRBJ2-5; d_call: TRBD1; clone_size: few; cdr3_aa: CSVDGRGETQYF; cdr3_nt: TGCAGCGTTGACGGCAGGGGGGAGACCCAGTACTTC
cdr3_length: 15; v_call: TRBV12-5; j_call: TRBJ2-5; d_call: TRBD1; clone_size: few; cdr3_aa: CASGRGGQGPFRRYF; cdr3_nt: TGTGCTAGTGGTCGAGGGGGACAGGGTCCCTTTCGTCGGTACTTC
cdr3_length: 18; v_call: TRBV6-5; j_call: TRBJ1-6; d_call: TRBD1; clone_size: -; cdr3_aa: CASSYSGIVTGAPSPLHF; cdr3_nt: TGTGCCAGCAGTTACTCCGGGATCGTGACAGGGGCACCTTCACCCCTCCACTTT
cdr3_length: 14; v_call: TRBV9; j_call: TRBJ2-1; d_call: TRBD1; clone_size: -; cdr3_aa: CASSARQGASEQFF; cdr3_nt: TGTGCCAGCAGCGCGAGACAGGGGGCGAGTGAGCAGTTCTTC
cdr3_length: 12; v_call: TRBV27; j_call: TRBJ1-1; d_call: TRBD1; clone_size: -; cdr3_aa: CTSSSGGGEAFF; cdr3_nt: TGTACCAGCAGTTCAGGGGGCGGTGAAGCTTTCTTT
cdr3_length: 15; v_call: TRBV7-8; j_call: TRBJ2-6; d_call: -; clone_size: -; cdr3_aa: CASSPNSGWINVLTF; cdr3_nt: TGTGCCAGCAGCCCAAACTCCGGCTGGATCAACGTCCTGACTTTC
cdr3_length: 12; v_call: TRBV28; j_call: TRBJ2-5; d_call: -; clone_size: few; cdr3_aa: CASSQPPETQYF; cdr3_nt: TGTGCCAGCAGCCAACCCCCAGAGACCCAGTACTTC
cdr3_length: 15; v_call: TRBV14; j_call: TRBJ2-3; d_call: TRBD2; clone_size: few; cdr3_aa: CASSQEGLGVDTQYF; cdr3_nt: TGTGCCAGCAGCCAAGAGGGACTAGGTGTAGATACGCAGTATTTT
cdr3_length: 16; v_call: TRBV7-2; j_call: TRBJ2-1; d_call: TRBD2; clone_size: few; cdr3_aa: CASSLDSSGGYNEQFF; cdr3_nt: TGTGCCAGCAGCTTAGATTCTAGCGGGGGCTACAATGAGCAGTTCTTC
cdr3_length: 13; v_call: TRBV9; j_call: TRBJ1-1; d_call: -; clone_size: many; cdr3_aa: CASAGGFGTEAFF; cdr3_nt: TGTGCCAGCGCGGGGGGGTTCGGCACTGAAGCTTTCTTT
cdr3_length: 11; v_call: TRBV27; j_call: TRBJ1-2; d_call: -; clone_size: -; cdr3_aa: CASSEGSGYTF; cdr3_nt: TGTGCCAGCAGCGAGGGTTCTGGCTACACCTTC
cdr3_length: 15; v_call: TRBV6-2/TRBV6-3; j_call: TRBJ2-1; d_call: TRBD1; clone_size: few; cdr3_aa: CASSPGQGAPNEQFF; cdr3_nt: TGTGCCAGCAGCCCGGGACAGGGGGCGCCGAATGAGCAGTTCTTC
cdr3_length: 14; v_call: TRBV5-1; j_call: TRBJ1-6; d_call: -; clone_size: -; cdr3_aa: CASSVDNGNSPLHF; cdr3_nt: TGCGCCAGCAGCGTGGACAACGGGAATTCACCCCTCCACTTT
cdr3_length: 14; v_call: TRBV6-5; j_call: TRBJ1-1; d_call: -; clone_size: -; cdr3_aa: CASSYRVGDTEAFF; cdr3_nt: TGTGCCAGCAGTTACAGGGTAGGAGACACTGAAGCTTTCTTT
cdr3_length: 14; v_call: TRBV10-3; j_call: TRBJ1-4; d_call: TRBD1; clone_size: few; cdr3_aa: CATTPGPGGEKLFF; cdr3_nt: TGTGCCACCACTCCGGGACCAGGGGGGGAAAAACTGTTTTTT
cdr3_length: 16; v_call: TRBV2; j_call: TRBJ2-7; d_call: -; clone_size: -; cdr3_aa: CASSDRLRVIHYEQYF; cdr3_nt: TGTGCCAGCAGTGACAGACTCCGCGTGATTCACTACGAGCAGTACTTC
cdr3_length: 17; v_call: TRBV14; j_call: TRBJ2-6; d_call: -; clone_size: -; cdr3_aa: CASSSLGWNSGANVLTF; cdr3_nt: TGTGCCAGCAGCTCGCTCGGGTGGAACTCTGGGGCCAACGTCCTGACTTTC
cdr3_length: 16; v_call: TRBV4-3; j_call: TRBJ2-2; d_call: TRBD2; clone_size: -; cdr3_aa: CASSDAGLDTTGELFF; cdr3_nt: TGCGCCAGCAGCGACGCGGGACTAGATACTACCGGGGAGCTGTTTTTT
cdr3_length: 16; v_call: TRBV5-1; j_call: TRBJ2-5; d_call: TRBD2; clone_size: few; cdr3_aa: CASSLGAGGTQETQYF; cdr3_nt: TGCGCCAGCAGCTTGGGAGCGGGGGGAACCCAAGAGACCCAGTACTTC
cdr3_length: 13; v_call: TRBV7-2; j_call: TRBJ2-5; d_call: -; clone_size: -; cdr3_aa: CASSFVSQETQYF; cdr3_nt: TGTGCCAGCAGCTTTGTCTCCCAAGAGACCCAGTACTTC
cdr3_length: 18; v_call: TRBV24-1; j_call: TRBJ2-1; d_call: TRBD2; clone_size: -; cdr3_aa: CATSDSFRSSSGSNEQFF; cdr3_nt: TGTGCCACCAGTGATTCTTTTAGGTCATCTAGCGGAAGCAATGAGCAGTTCTTC
cdr3_length: 14; v_call: TRBV6-2/TRBV6-3; j_call: TRBJ2-5; d_call: -; clone_size: -; cdr3_aa: CASSYASSGETQYF; cdr3_nt: TGTGCCAGCAGTTACGCCTCTAGTGGAGAGACCCAGTACTTC
cdr3_length: 16; v_call: TRBV7-2; j_call: TRBJ2-3; d_call: TRBD2; clone_size: -; cdr3_aa: CASGPELAGGFDTQYF; cdr3_nt: TGTGCCAGCGGCCCAGAGCTAGCGGGGGGGTTTGATACGCAGTATTTT
cdr3_length: 13; v_call: TRBV12-3/TRBV12-4; j_call: TRBJ2-7; d_call: TRBD2; clone_size: -; cdr3_aa: CASSKSRGGEQYF; cdr3_nt: TGTGCCAGCAGTAAATCTCGCGGGGGCGAGCAGTACTTC
cdr3_length: 16; v_call: TRBV3-1; j_call: TRBJ2-5; d_call: TRBD2; clone_size: -; cdr3_aa: CASSQGLAGNGETQYF; cdr3_nt: TGTGCCAGCAGCCAAGGACTAGCGGGGAATGGAGAGACCCAGTACTTC
cdr3_length: 12; v_call: TRBV28; j_call: TRBJ2-5; d_call: -; clone_size: -; cdr3_aa: CASSPGLREQYF; cdr3_nt: TGTGCCAGCTCACCAGGCCTTCGAGAGCAGTACTTC
cdr3_length: 12; v_call: TRBV20-1; j_call: TRBJ2-7; d_call: -; clone_size: -; cdr3_aa: CSASPESYEQYF; cdr3_nt: TGCAGTGCTAGCCCAGAATCCTACGAGCAGTACTTC
cdr3_length: 16; v_call: TRBV7-6; j_call: TRBJ1-5; d_call: TRBD1; clone_size: -; cdr3_aa: CASSLRQGVLGQPQHF; cdr3_nt: TGTGCCAGCAGCTTAAGACAGGGGGTTCTTGGTCAGCCCCAGCATTTT
cdr3_length: 15; v_call: TRBV5-5; j_call: TRBJ2-7; d_call: TRBD1; clone_size: -; cdr3_aa: CASSQNPGQGYEQYF; cdr3_nt: TGTGCCAGCAGCCAGAACCCGGGACAGGGTTACGAGCAGTACTTC
cdr3_length: 14; v_call: TRBV6-2/TRBV6-3; j_call: TRBJ2-1; d_call: -; clone_size: few; cdr3_aa: CASREGGGYNEQFF; cdr3_nt: TGTGCCAGCAGGGAAGGAGGGGGGTACAATGAGCAGTTCTTC
cdr3_length: 17; v_call: TRBV4-3; j_call: TRBJ2-2; d_call: -; clone_size: -; cdr3_aa: CASSQVEGAVLSGELFF; cdr3_nt: TGCGCCAGCAGCCAAGTGGAAGGGGCCGTGCTTTCCGGGGAGCTGTTTTTT
cdr3_length: 12; v_call: TRBV6-2/TRBV6-3; j_call: TRBJ1-2; d_call: -; clone_size: few; cdr3_aa: CASSQSYYGYTF; cdr3_nt: TGTGCCAGCAGCCAAAGTTACTATGGCTACACCTTC
cdr3_length: 16; v_call: TRBV3-1; j_call: TRBJ2-7; d_call: TRBD1; clone_size: -; cdr3_aa: CASSPTGGPTLYEQYF; cdr3_nt: TGTGCCAGCAGCCCAACAGGGGGCCCTACCCTCTACGAGCAGTACTTC